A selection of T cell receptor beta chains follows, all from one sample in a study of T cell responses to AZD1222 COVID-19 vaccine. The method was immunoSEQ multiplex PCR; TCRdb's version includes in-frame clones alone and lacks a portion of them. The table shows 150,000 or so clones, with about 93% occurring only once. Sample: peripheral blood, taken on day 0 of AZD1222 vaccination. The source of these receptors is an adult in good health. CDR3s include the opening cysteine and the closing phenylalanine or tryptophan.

CASRGTGGSATGANVLTF	TRBV9	TRBJ2-6
CASSQPGQLNSPLHF	TRBV28	TRBJ1-6
CASRSGEQYF	TRBV21-1	TRBJ2-7
CASSRLREGEQFF	TRBV11-2	TRBJ2-1
CASSRGQSTGELFF	TRBV27	TRBJ2-2
CASSLGGGDEQFF	TRBV11-3	TRBJ2-1
CASSQTSSEQFF	TRBV12-3/TRBV12-4	TRBJ2-1
CASSIGGTDYEQYF	TRBV19	TRBJ2-7
CASSLWTSGAYEQYF	TRBV7-2	TRBJ2-7
CASSRFAEIAGVYEQFF	TRBV5-1	TRBJ2-1
CASSEREGGPYEQYF	TRBV6-1	TRBJ2-7
CASSFLAGLKDGEQYF	TRBV4-2	TRBJ2-7
CAWSLGGFNQPQHF	TRBV30	TRBJ1-5
CAISEVETPSSGNTIYF	TRBV10-3	TRBJ1-3
CASSPGQGNEQFF	TRBV18	TRBJ2-1
CASSPGLNANTGELFF	TRBV7-9	TRBJ2-2
CAISDHGQGLYEQYF	TRBV10-3	TRBJ2-7
CSLSTGGAPGDTQYF	TRBV29-1	TRBJ2-3
CASSNLARAHQPQHF	TRBV28	TRBJ1-5
CASSLGGGGYTF	TRBV11-2	TRBJ1-2
CASTAPGGTTYNEQFF	TRBV19	TRBJ2-1
CASSLEASVISTDTQYF	TRBV7-9	TRBJ2-3
CASSMDGTQTNEQFF	TRBV19	TRBJ2-1
CASTPGQGEHGYTF	TRBV9	TRBJ1-2
CASSQQDNYEQYF	TRBV4-3	TRBJ2-7
CASRFGGRAQSEAFF	TRBV21-1	TRBJ1-1
CASRGRAYNSPLHF	TRBV28	TRBJ1-6
CASSLVATSGPEQFF	TRBV7-2	TRBJ2-1
CASSLGRVTQYF	TRBV28	TRBJ2-3